Presented here are 32 T cell receptor beta chains from one specimen sequenced in a study of blood T cell repertoires in COVID-19. Here immunoSEQ multiplex PCR was the method, and the copy in TCRdb shows in-frame clones only, minus some. The sample contains some 120,000 clones, roughly 88% of which appear only once. The material sequenced was peripheral blood. The receptors were gathered from a woman between 50 and 59 years old with active or convalescent COVID-19.

This clone is a singleton in its sample. The chain uses TRBV28 and TRBJ1-5; no firm D call. Trimming took off 3 bases at V and 9 bases at J, with 15 bases between the two ends. This CDR3 comprises 14 residues. Germline CDR1 and CDR2: MDHEN and SYDVKM. The CDR3 bases are TGTGCCAGCAGTTTTGTTACAGCCACCGGGCCCCAGCATTTT. It translates to CASSFVTATGPQHF.

V usage is TRBV18 and J usage is TRBJ2-7; the match to TRBD1 covers 7 bases. CDR3 length: 15 amino acids. The trim removed 4 bases at V and 2 bases at J, leaving 8 bases unmatched. CDR1 and CDR2 from the germline V gene are KGHSH and LQKENI. DNA of the CDR3: TGTGCCAGCTCACTTTCCGGGACAGATACCTACGAGCAGTACTTC. It is translated as CASSLSGTDTYEQYF.

The rearrangement links TRBV27 to TRBJ2-7; 7 nucleotides agree with TRBD2. The CDR3 totals 14 residues. Germline-derived CDR1 and CDR2 are MNHEY and SMNVEV (reference sequence). Trimming removed 3 bases from V and 5 bases from J; junction bases left unmatched: 7. Here the CDR3 reads CASSLVGGPDEQYF. The CDR3 DNA reads as TGTGCCAGCAGTTTGGTGGGAGGGCCGGACGAGCAGTACTTC.

A remark on this clone: The CDR3 does not close with the conserved phenylalanine or tryptophan, likely indicating a read error. No DNA is shown, since the ends of the CDR3 on it are uncertain; the CDR3 is the one TCRdb lists. J is TRBJ1-2 and V is TRBV20-1; the listed D gene, TRBD1, was not tested against the DNA. Germline CDR1 and CDR2: DFQATT and SNEGSKA (reference sequence). With termini counted, the CDR3 has 8 amino acids. CDR3 sequence: CSVGTRTI.

The chain uses TRBV21-1 and TRBJ2-7; the table's D call, TRBD1, was not checked against the DNA. TRBV21-1 is a pseudogene. The length of the CDR3 is 15 residues. The CDR3 nucleotides read TGTGCCAGCAGCAAAGTCCATGGACAGGCTTACGAGCAGTACTTC. Translated: CASSKVHGQAYEQYF.

V is TRBV2 and J is TRBJ2-7, with TRBD1 identical over 7 bases. The J segment lost 2 bases and the V segment lost 6 bases, leaving 4 bases of the junction unmatched. This CDR3 region has 13 residues. In germline, CDR1 is SNHLY, CDR2 FYNNEI. CDR3 nucleotides: TGTGCCAGCAGCAAAGACAGGGCCTACGAGCAGTACTTC. Protein sequence: CASSKDRAYEQYF.

J is TRBJ1-1 and V is TRBV5-3; D might be TRBD1 (5 bases). TRBV5-3 counts as an open reading frame of uncertain function. Trimming stripped 0 bases from V and 5 bases from J, with 14 bases between. The CDR3 covers 15 residues. This chain's CDR3 is CARSLGSGCRTEAFF. CDR3 DNA: TGTGCCAGAAGCTTGGGGTCAGGGTGTCGGACTGAAGCTTTCTTT.

In DNA form, the CDR3 reads TGTGCCACCAGCGACAGGGCCTGGGTCAAAAACATTCAGTACTTC. This gives the protein CATSDRAWVKNIQYF. The rearrangement links TRBV15 to TRBJ2-4; 7 nucleotides line up with TRBD1. Germline V CDR1 and CDR2: LNHNV, YYDKDF (reference sequence). This CDR3 spans 15 amino acids. Unmatched junction bases numbered 7, after V lost 5 bases and J lost 3 bases.

The chain couples TRBV6-2 or TRBV6-3 to TRBJ2-1, with 14 bases identical to TRBD2. Trimming took 4 bases from V and 8 from J; bases not matched to a gene: 7. CDR3 length equals 16 residues. CDR1 is MNHEY, CDR2 SVGEGT, per germline. Here the CDR3 reads CASSSPGLAGADEQFF. The CDR3 DNA is TGTGCCAGCAGTTCCCCGGGACTAGCGGGAGCCGATGAGCAGTTCTTC.

The rearrangement links TRBV7-9 to TRBJ2-7; the match to TRBD1 covers 10 bases. After removal of 5 bases from V and 6 bases from J, the junction contained 1 base not matched to a gene. There are 12 residues in the CDR3. Germline loops: CDR1 SEHNR, CDR2 FQNEAQ (reference sequence). CDR3 nucleotide sequence: TGTGCCAGCAGCCGGGACAGGGGCGAGCAGTACTTC. It yields the protein CASSRDRGEQYF. The full variable domain, rest sourced from reference TRBV7-9 and TRBJ2-7, is DTGVSQNPRHKITKRGQNVTFRCDPISEHNRLYWYRQTLGQGPEFLTYFQNEAQLEKSRLLSDRFSAERPKGSFSTLEIQRTEQGDSAMYLCASSRDRGEQYFGPGTRLTVT.

This chain joins TRBV7-9 and TRBJ1-3; D not certain. Germline CDR1 SEHNR, CDR2 FQNEAQ (reference sequence). The CDR3 has 15 residues. Trimming cost V 2 bases and J 0 bases, with 8 bases left between them. CDR3 in DNA: TGTGCCAGCAGCTTAACATCAGGCTCTGGAAACACCATATATTTT. This gives the protein CASSLTSGSGNTIYF.

This sequence joins TRBV16 and TRBJ2-1, with D tentatively TRBD1 (6 bases). Germline lookup yields CDR1 KGHSY and CDR2 FQNENV. Between the trimmed V and J ends, which lost 3 bases and 5 bases, there was a span of 11 bases. The CDR3 extends over 14 amino acids. The DNA of the CDR3 is TGTGCCAGCAGCCACCACTACAGGGACAATGAGCAGTTCTTC. It codes for CASSHHYRDNEQFF.

This rearrangement joins TRBV11-3 to TRBJ2-1; 8 bases map to TRBD1. There are 13 residues in the CDR3. V was clipped by 8 bases and J by 2 bases; unmatched bases: 2. CDR1 is SGHNT and CDR2 is YENEEA in the germline V gene. The CDR3, as DNA: TGTGCCAGCGCGACAGGGGCCTACAATGAGCAGTTCTTC. Residues: CASATGAYNEQFF.

The V call is TRBV7-3, the J call TRBJ2-1, with TRBD2 identical over 10 bases. Germline V gene data show CDR1 as SGHTA and CDR2 as FQGTGA. This CDR3 has 15 residues. J lost 3 bases, V lost 4 bases, and 3 bases had no gene match. The CDR3 region has the DNA TGTGCCAGCAGCTCCGCTAGCGGGAGCTACAATGAGCAGTTCTTC. This sequence encodes CASSSASGSYNEQFF.

The chain recombines TRBV11-2 with TRBJ2-5, with TRBD2 matching 14 bases. Germline V lookup: CDR1 SGHAT, CDR2 FQNNGV. This CDR3 has 16 amino acids. V shed 7 bases and J 5 bases; nucleotides not matched to a gene: 9. DNA for the CDR3: TGTGCCAGCACCAGACAGGGACTAGCGGGAGTGGAGACCCAGTACTTC. Encoded protein: CASTRQGLAGVETQYF.

This sequence joins TRBV13 and TRBJ2-7; TRBD1 matches 10 bases. CDR3 length equals 16 residues. Germline values: CDR1 PRHDT, CDR2 FYEKMQ (reference sequence). With 3 bases clipped from V and 5 bases from J, the junction kept 10 bases outside the gene matches. The CDR3 coding sequence is TGTGCCAGCAGCTTTGATCCGGGACAGGGGTTCCACGAGCAGTACTTC. This translates into CASSFDPGQGFHEQYF.

The chain has TRBV5-1 and TRBJ1-2; D is perhaps TRBD1 (6 bases). Trimming cost V 4 bases and J 1 base, with 14 bases left between them. Germline V gene data show CDR1 as SGHRS and CDR2 as YFSETQ. The CDR3 spans 15 residues. The CDR3 region is CASSRNSGVNYGYTF. The CDR3 coding sequence is TGCGCCAGCAGCCGGAACTCAGGGGTTAACTATGGCTACACCTTC.

The chain couples TRBV9 to TRBJ2-1; 10 positions agree with TRBD2. CDR1 is SGDLS, CDR2 YYNGEE, per germline. The CDR3 loop spans 17 amino acids. V lost 0 bases and J lost 8; bases outside the gene matches: 11. The CDR3 region is CASSVAIGAGGPYEQFF. DNA of the CDR3: TGTGCCAGCAGCGTAGCAATTGGAGCGGGAGGGCCTTATGAGCAGTTCTTC.

The J gene is TRBJ2-2, the V gene TRBV5-6, with D possibly being TRBD1 (6 bases). Germline-derived CDR1 and CDR2 are SGHDT and YYEEEE. Trimming cost V 4 bases and J 6 bases, with 13 bases left between them. The CDR3 length is 14 residues. In DNA, the CDR3 is TGTGCCAGCAGCGAGCAGGGGAGACCCGGGGAGCTGTTTTTT. Protein product: CASSEQGRPGELFF.

The genes are TRBV6-6 and TRBJ2-4; D gene unclear. The V gene lost 0 bases and the J gene lost 0 bases, with 9 bases spanning the gap. The CDR3 has 16 residues. Germline V gene data show CDR1 as MNHNY and CDR2 as SVGAGI (reference sequence). DNA for the CDR3: TGTGCCAGCAGTTACTCACAATATCTAGCCAAAAACATTCAGTACTTC. Its protein is CASSYSQYLAKNIQYF.

This chain links TRBV6-5 with TRBJ1-2; no definite D call. Between the trimmed V and J ends, which lost 7 bases and 1 base, there was a span of 13 bases. This CDR3 is 14 amino acids long. Per the germline V gene, CDR1 is MNHEY and CDR2 is SVGAGI. The CDR3 protein is CASTQNRDNYGYTF. The CDR3 nucleotides read TGTGCCAGCACTCAAAACAGAGATAACTATGGCTACACCTTC.

CDR3 coding DNA: TGTGCCAGCAGTCACGGGGTCCTGAACACTGAAGCTTTCTTT. Its protein is CASSHGVLNTEAFF. This chain links TRBV3-1 (or the pseudogene TRBV3-2) with TRBJ1-1; D is ambiguous. Germline V gene data show CDR1 as LGHDT and CDR2 as YNNKEL (reference sequence). There are 14 residues in the CDR3. V lost 6 bases to trimming and J lost 0 bases, with 11 bases between them.

The chain combines TRBV27 with TRBJ1-5; D may be TRBD1 (5 bases). V lost 6 bases and J lost 7, with 16 bases in between. Germline CDR1 reads MNHEY; CDR2 reads SMNVEV (reference sequence). The CDR3 has 14 residues. CDR3 residues: CASSPRTPFQPQHF. For the CDR3, the DNA is TGTGCCAGCAGCCCACGGACACCCTTCCAGCCCCAGCATTTT.

This chain uses TRBV2 with TRBJ1-4, with a weak D call TRBD1 (5 bases). V gave up 7 bases and J gave up 7 bases, with 19 bases separating them. The CDR3 runs 15 residues. CDR1 is SNHLY and CDR2 is FYNNEI in the germline V gene. CDR3 amino acids: CASKAGMTMSEKLFF. The DNA for the CDR3 is TGTGCCAGCAAAGCAGGGATGACGATGAGTGAAAAACTGTTTTTT.

The chain combines TRBV13 with TRBJ2-3; 15 nucleotides agree with TRBD2. V dropped 5 bases and J dropped 5; count of bases not matched to a gene: 8. Germline V gene data show CDR1 as PRHDT and CDR2 as FYEKMQ (reference sequence). This CDR3 comprises 17 residues. The CDR3 DNA follows: TGTGCCAGCAGCCCACCACTGGGACTAGCGGGAGGAGATACGCAGTATTTT. It is translated as CASSPPLGLAGGDTQYF.

This clone was counted a few times. The chain uses TRBV9 and TRBJ2-3, with 13 bases lining up with TRBD2. Germline CDR1 SGDLS, CDR2 YYNGEE. V shed 3 bases and J 3 bases; nucleotides not matched to a gene: 4. The CDR3 covers 16 residues. The CDR3 spells CASSGGTSGMTDTQYF. The CDR3 region has the DNA TGTGCCAGCAGCGGGGGGACTAGCGGGATGACAGATACGCAGTATTTT.

The chain carries TRBV5-1 and TRBJ2-7; D is ambiguous. Germline values: CDR1 SGHRS, CDR2 YFSETQ. V was pared by 5 bases and J by 0 bases, with 15 bases between. This CDR3 region has 15 residues. The CDR3 DNA reads as TGCGCCAGCAGTCCCCCCGAGGCGGACTCCTACGAGCAGTACTTC. Amino acids: CASSPPEADSYEQYF. The full variable domain, completed using reference TRBV5-1 and TRBJ2-7, is KAGVTQTPRYLIKTRGQQVTLSCSPISGHRSVSWYQQTPGQGLQFLFEYFSETQRNKGNFPGRFSGRQFSNSRSEMNVSTLELGDSALYLCASSPPEADSYEQYFGPGTRLTVT.

The rearrangement links TRBV7-9 to TRBJ1-1; 10 bases are shared with TRBD1. CDR1 SEHNR and CDR2 FQNEAQ come from the germline V gene (reference sequence). The V segment lost 4 bases and the J segment 4 bases; nucleotides outside the gene matches: 9. The CDR3 is 16 residues long. CDR3 amino acids: CASSYPGTGDRTEAFF. The CDR3 DNA follows: TGTGCCAGCAGCTATCCCGGGACAGGGGATCGCACTGAAGCTTTCTTT.

The chain links TRBV6-2 or TRBV6-3 to TRBJ1-2; D is unresolved. CDR3 length equals 12 residues. Trimming stripped 6 bases from V and 4 bases from J, with 9 bases between. From germline, CDR1 is MNHEY and CDR2 SVGEGT. The CDR3 spells CASSPGVYGYTF. CDR3 coding DNA: TGTGCCAGCAGCCCCGGTGTCTATGGCTACACCTTC.

This clone was observed a handful of times. The J gene is TRBJ2-7, the V gene TRBV7-9; 10 bases are a match to TRBD2. The CDR3 totals 15 residues. V was pared by 1 base and J by 6 bases, with 6 bases of the junction left unmatched. Per germline, CDR1 SEHNR and CDR2 FQNEAQ (reference sequence). The CDR3 sequence: CASSLEASGSSEQYF. For the CDR3, the DNA is TGTGCCAGCAGCTTAGAGGCTAGCGGGAGTAGCGAGCAGTACTTC.

J is TRBJ1-1 and V is TRBV23-1, with D unresolved. TRBV23-1 counts as an open reading frame of uncertain function. The CDR3 extends over 16 amino acids. Trimming took off 6 bases at V and 1 base at J, with 18 bases between the two ends. CDR3 DNA sequence: TGCGCCAGCAGCCGACTTATTCAGATCCCGAACACTGAAGCTTTCTTT. Translated: CASSRLIQIPNTEAFF.

V and J are TRBV11-3 and TRBJ2-7; D is perhaps TRBD2 (5 bases). This CDR3 has 14 residues. Deletions cut 5 bases from V and 5 bases from J, with 16 bases between. Germline values: CDR1 SGHNT, CDR2 YENEEA. The CDR3 loop is CASSLSPPGNEQYF. The CDR3 coding sequence is TGTGCCAGCAGCCTAAGCCCCCCGGGGAACGAGCAGTACTTC.